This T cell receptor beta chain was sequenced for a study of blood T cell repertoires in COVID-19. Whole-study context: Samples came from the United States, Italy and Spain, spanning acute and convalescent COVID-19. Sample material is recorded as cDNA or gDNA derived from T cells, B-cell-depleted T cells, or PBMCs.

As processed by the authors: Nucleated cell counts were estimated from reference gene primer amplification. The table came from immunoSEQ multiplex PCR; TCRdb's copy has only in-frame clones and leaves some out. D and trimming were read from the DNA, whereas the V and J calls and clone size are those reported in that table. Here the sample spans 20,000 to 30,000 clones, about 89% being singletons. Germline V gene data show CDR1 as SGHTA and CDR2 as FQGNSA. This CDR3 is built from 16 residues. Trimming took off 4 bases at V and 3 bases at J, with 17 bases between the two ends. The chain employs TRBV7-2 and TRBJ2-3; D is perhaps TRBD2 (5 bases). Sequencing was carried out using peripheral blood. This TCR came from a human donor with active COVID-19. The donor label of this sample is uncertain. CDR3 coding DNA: TGTGCCAGCAGCTCCCAGCGGTTAGGAGCGACAGATACGCAGTATTTT. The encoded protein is CASSSQRLGATDTQYF.